The 23 T cell receptor beta chains presented below share a single source sample, sequenced in a study of shared clonotypes between healthy human individuals. This table comes from immunoSEQ multiplex PCR, and its TCRdb copy is limited to in-frame clones, with some not included. Found here are roughly 2 million clones, almost 96% of them singletons; the top ten hold 0.1% to 0.15%. The material sequenced was naive CD4+ T cells sorted from blood. The subset is: CD45RA+ positively selected. The receptors were gathered from a man between 18 and 35 years old in good health.

The rearrangement links TRBV7-2 to TRBJ2-1, with D possibly being TRBD1 (5 bases). Germline-derived CDR1 and CDR2 are SGHTA and FQGNSA. The ends were cut back, 5 bases at V and 4 bases at J, with 12 bases in the middle. The CDR3 is made up of 14 amino acids. CDR3 protein: CASSQIRGYNEQFF. The CDR3 DNA is TGTGCCAGCAGCCAAATAAGGGGTTACAATGAGCAGTTCTTC. Together with reference TRBV7-2 and TRBJ2-1, the CDR3 gives the full variable domain: GAGVSQSPSNKVTEKGKDVELRCDPISGHTALYWYRQSLGQGLEFLIYFQGNSAPDKSGLPSDRFSAERTGGSVSTLTIQRTQQEDSAVYLCASSQIRGYNEQFFGPGTRLTVL.

In this sample, this clone turned up once. The genes are TRBV10-2 and TRBJ1-6; D is perhaps TRBD1 (6 bases). This CDR3 has 17 amino acids. Germline-derived CDR1 and CDR2 are WSHSY and SAAADI. Trimming took 3 bases from V and 5 from J, leaving 17 bases between them. The CDR3 nucleotides read TGCGCCAGCAGTGAAAGGGGGACCGCCCCCGATAATTCACCCCTCCACTTT. Translation: CASSERGTAPDNSPLHF.

This clone was observed a handful of times. This chain uses TRBV28 with TRBJ1-2; D might be TRBD1 (5 bases). V dropped 6 bases and J dropped 6 bases, with 20 bases sitting between them. The CDR3 extends over 15 amino acids. CDR1 is MDHEN and CDR2 is SYDVKM in the germline V gene. The CDR3 coding sequence is TGTGCCAGCAGCGAGACGGGACCTCTTGGAAATGGCTACACCTTC. Protein: CASSETGPLGNGYTF.

The CDR3 nucleotides are TGTGCCAGCAGCGTAGGTCAAGGTACCTCTGGAAACACCATATATTTT. Encoded protein: CASSVGQGTSGNTIYF. J is TRBJ1-3 and V is TRBV9; no clear D gene. Germline V gene sequence: CDR1 SGDLS, CDR2 YYNGEE. Trimming removed 0 bases at V and 0 bases at J, with 10 bases between. The CDR3 totals 16 residues.

V and J are TRBV4-1 and TRBJ1-4, with D possibly TRBD1 on 5 matching bases. The V gene lost 0 bases and the J gene lost 4 bases, with 9 bases spanning the gap. The length of the CDR3 is 15 residues. Germline-derived CDR1 and CDR2 are MGHRA and YSYEKL. The CDR3 protein is CASSQDGTLNEKLFF. The CDR3 DNA reads TGCGCCAGCAGCCAAGATGGGACCCTTAATGAAAAACTGTTTTTT.

This sequence joins TRBV2 and TRBJ2-1; D unclear. This CDR3 has 13 residues. V lost 2 bases to trimming and J lost 3 bases, with 5 bases between them. CDR1 and CDR2 from the germline V gene are SNHLY and FYNNEI. CDR3 DNA: TGTGCCAGCAGTGAACGTTTCTACAATGAGCAGTTCTTC. Its translation is CASSERFYNEQFF.

The V and J genes are TRBV14 and TRBJ2-3, with 7 nucleotides matching TRBD2. Trimming removed 0 bases from V and 4 bases from J; junction bases left unmatched: 10. Germline CDR1 reads SGHDN; CDR2 reads FVKESK. The CDR3 sequence is 17 residues long. The CDR3 protein is CASSQDYGGRGSDTQYF. CDR3 DNA: TGTGCCAGCAGCCAAGATTATGGCGGGAGAGGGTCAGATACGCAGTATTTT.

The J gene is TRBJ2-3, the V gene TRBV19; 12 nucleotides match TRBD2. CDR3 length equals 18 residues. CDR1 is LNHDA and CDR2 is SQIVND in the germline V gene (reference sequence). V dropped 6 bases and J dropped 0; count of bases not matched to a gene: 10. CDR3 DNA: TGTGCCAGTAGCCTGACTAGCGGGAGAGGGTCTAGCACAGATACGCAGTATTTT. Its protein product is CASSLTSGRGSSTDTQYF. Looking up the rest from reference TRBV19 and TRBJ2-3 gives the full variable domain: DGGITQSPKYLFRKEGQNVTLSCEQNLNHDAMYWYRQDPGQGLRLIYYSQIVNDFQKGDIAEGYSVSREKKESFPLTVTSAQKNPTAFYLCASSLTSGRGSSTDTQYFGPGTRLTVL.

The CDR3 DNA reads as TGTGCCAGCACACAGGGGGCAGACACTGAAGCTTTCTTT. Amino acids: CASTQGADTEAFF. This chain uses TRBV5-4 with TRBJ1-1, with TRBD1 matching over 9 bases. This CDR3 has 13 amino acids. V shed 6 bases, J shed 3 bases, and the junction held 3 bases outside the gene matches. Germline V CDR1 and CDR2: SGHNT, YYREEE (reference sequence).

The rearrangement uses TRBV10-1 and TRBJ1-1, with D maybe TRBD1 (6 bases). The CDR3 sequence is 14 residues long. Trimming removed 6 bases at V and 2 bases at J, with 13 bases between. Germline loops: CDR1 WNHNN, CDR2 SYGVQD (reference sequence). Here the CDR3 reads CASRLDRYNTEAFF. The CDR3 bases are TGCGCCAGCAGACTCGACAGGTATAACACTGAAGCTTTCTTT.

This clone came up once. The chain joins TRBV6-5 to TRBJ2-7, with D uncertain. V lost 6 bases, J lost 6 bases, and 15 bases lay in between. Germline assignment: CDR1 MNHEY and CDR2 SVGAGI. The CDR3 runs to 13 residues. The CDR3 loop reads CASRSSASGEQYF. The CDR3 bases are TGTGCCAGCAGAAGTAGTGCTTCGGGCGAGCAGTACTTC.

V is TRBV5-1 and J is TRBJ2-5; D call uncertain. V was clipped by 4 bases and J by 2 bases, with 9 bases between them. Germline V lookup: CDR1 SGHRS, CDR2 YFSETQ. The CDR3 length is 13 residues. The CDR3 sequence: CASSNFGQETQYF. The CDR3 DNA is TGCGCCAGCAGCAATTTTGGGCAAGAGACCCAGTACTTC.

The V call is TRBV6-5, the J call TRBJ2-5, with D possibly being TRBD1 (6 bases). The V end was cut by 8 bases, the J end by 1 base, with 17 bases between. This CDR3 is built from 15 residues. CDR1 is MNHEY, CDR2 SVGAGI, per germline. For the CDR3, the DNA is TGTGCCAGCGTACAGTTAACAGGGCGCCAAGAGACCCAGTACTTC. It yields the protein CASVQLTGRQETQYF.

V is TRBV30 and J is TRBJ1-4; D perhaps matches TRBD1 (6 bases). Trimming cost V 3 bases and J 8 bases, with 19 bases left between them. CDR1 and CDR2 from the germline V gene are GTSNPN and SVGIG (reference sequence). The CDR3 has 15 amino acids. The CDR3 DNA sequence: TGTGCCTGGAGGCGGAACAGGGCGGTTAGAGAAAAACTGTTTTTT. Residues: CAWRRNRAVREKLFF.

The rearrangement joins TRBV11-2 to TRBJ2-7; D possibly corresponds to TRBD2 (5 bases). CDR3 length equals 15 residues. Germline CDR1 is SGHAT and CDR2 is FQNNGV. The V and J ends lost 3 bases and 6 bases respectively, with 18 bases between them. This CDR3 reads CASSFNRGSWSEQYF. The CDR3 nucleotides are TGTGCCAGCAGCTTCAACCGGGGTTCGTGGTCCGAGCAGTACTTC.

Regarding this clone: This specimen includes other DNA sequences encoding the same CDR3. The chain has TRBV28 and TRBJ2-7; TRBD1 matches 7 bases. This CDR3 contains 13 residues. J lost 1 base, V lost 6 bases, and 3 bases had no gene match. Per the germline V gene, CDR1 is MDHEN and CDR2 is SYDVKM. This CDR3 is CASSPGQSYEQYF. DNA of the CDR3: TGTGCCAGCAGCCCGGGACAGTCCTACGAGCAGTACTTC.

The chain uses TRBV7-6 and TRBJ2-7, with D maybe TRBD2 (5 bases). CDR3 length: 14 residues. Germline CDR1 is SGHVS and CDR2 is FNYEAQ. V was trimmed by 5 bases and J by 4 bases, leaving 15 bases between them. CDR3 amino acids: CASSPTIIAYEQYF. As DNA, the CDR3 is TGTGCCAGCAGCCCAACAATAATAGCGTACGAGCAGTACTTC.

The genes are TRBV19 and TRBJ1-1; 11 nucleotides agree with TRBD1. Germline CDR1 and CDR2: LNHDA and SQIVND (reference sequence). V lost 4 bases to trimming and J lost 7 bases; unmatched junction nucleotides: 5. The CDR3 is 14 residues long. The CDR3 nucleotides are TGTGCCAGTAGTAACCGGGACAGGGGGTATGAAGCTTTCTTT. Its protein product is CASSNRDRGYEAFF.

The chain carries TRBV2 and TRBJ2-3, with 9 bases matching TRBD1. The trim removed 6 bases at V and 2 bases at J, leaving 6 bases unmatched. Germline CDR1 and CDR2: SNHLY and FYNNEI. The CDR3 contains 15 residues. CDR3 protein: CASRGQGGFTDTQYF. The CDR3 nucleotides are TGTGCCAGCAGGGGACAGGGAGGATTCACAGATACGCAGTATTTT.

The chain has TRBV7-9 and TRBJ2-1; maybe TRBD2 (7 bases). With 1 base removed from V and 5 bases from J, the gap between germline ends came to 15 bases. Germline V gene sequence: CDR1 SEHNR, CDR2 FQNEAQ (reference sequence). The CDR3 covers 16 residues. Written as DNA, the CDR3 is TGTGCCAGCAGCTTAGGGCGCGGGGGCCGTAACAATGAGCAGTTCTTC. It is translated as CASSLGRGGRNNEQFF.

This sequence joins TRBV9 and TRBJ1-1; D is ambiguous. Germline CDR1 reads SGDLS; CDR2 reads YYNGEE. Trimming pared 4 bases from V and 4 bases from J, leaving 11 bases between. The CDR3 is made up of 13 amino acids. CDR3 DNA: TGTGCCAGCAGCCCCCGGGAGCGCACTGAAGCTTTCTTT. It encodes CASSPRERTEAFF.

The CDR3 sequence is CASSLYGTHSGNTIYF. The CDR3 region has the DNA TGTGCCAGCAGCTTATACGGGACACACTCTGGAAACACCATATATTTT. This sequence joins TRBV7-2 and TRBJ1-3; weak D call: TRBD1 (6 bases). This CDR3 is 16 amino acids long. V was cut by 2 bases and J by 0 bases, with 11 bases left in between. Germline V CDR1 and CDR2: SGHTA, FQGNSA.

This clone was found a few times. The chain joins TRBV30 to TRBJ2-5; 8 nucleotides match TRBD1. Trimming took 7 bases from V and 4 from J; bases not matched to a gene: 14. The CDR3 contains 15 residues. The germline V gene encodes CDR1 GTSNPN and CDR2 SVGIG (reference sequence). CDR3 in DNA: TGTGCCTTGGGGGTTGGCAGGGGGCGCGGAGAGACCCAGTACTTC. Its translation is CALGVGRGRGETQYF.